The source of this TCR beta chain is a study of blood T cell repertoires in COVID-19. Germline loops: CDR1 SGHNT, CDR2 YYREEE (reference sequence). CDR3 size: 15 residues. Trimming took off 4 bases at V and 2 bases at J, with 14 bases between the two ends. Repertoires were generated with immunoSEQ multiplex PCR, while TCRdb's copy carries only in-frame clones and drops some. The data contain under 350,000 clones, over 75% of them singletons. The clonotype was recovered from a human donor in a cohort sampled during active COVID-19. J is TRBJ2-3 and V is TRBV5-4; D possibly corresponds to TRBD1 (6 bases). Source material: peripheral blood. This chain's CDR3 is CASSGARQDTDTQYF. The CDR3 DNA reads as TGTGCCAGCAGCGGGGCGAGACAGGACACAGATACGCAGTATTTT. Full variable domain (remainder filled in from reference TRBV5-4 and TRBJ2-3): ETGVTQSPTHLIKTRGQQVTLRCSSQSGHNTVSWYQQALGQGPQFIFQYYREEENGRGNFPPRFSGLQFPNYSSELNVNALELDDSALYLCASSGARQDTDTQYFGPGTRLTVL.